This T cell receptor (beta chain) was recorded in a study of blood T cells in healthy people across ages. Study findings and constraints: CMV status of donors was not determined, possibly confounding expanded clonotype changes.

A second PCR, run for roughly 7 to 12 cycles, used a sample-barcoded 5' primer plus a J-beta primer mix. Carrying 12 random nucleotides, a template-switch adaptor labeled each individual cDNA molecule. Researchers report that each sample yielded at least 2.5 million CDR3-containing paired-end reads. TCRdb processed the 5' RACE reads anew with MiXCR; each CDR3 protein has one entry. This table has around 1.1 million distinct CDR3 sequences, roughly two fifths appearing once. Every donor contributed about 10 milliliters of peripheral blood by blood draw. Germline V gene lookup returns CDR1 MNHEY and CDR2 SMNVEV (reference sequence). This CDR3 has 17 amino acids. Remarks on this clonotype: Its target is unknown.

Source material: blood. This receptor was taken from a man between 18 and 29 years old in good health. The V gene is TRBV27, the J gene TRBJ2-1; 11 positions agree with TRBD2. Near its end, the DNA agrees better with TRBJ2-7, so the J call may be wrong. This CDR3 reads CASSLRASGGNRNEQYF. As DNA, the CDR3 is TGTGCCAGCAGTTTAAGGGCTAGCGGGGGGAACCGCAATGAGCAGTACTTC.